Listed below are T cell receptor beta chains from one sample, sequenced in a study of blood T cell repertoires in COVID-19. Only in-frame clones appear in the TCRdb table, and some are missing; sequencing was by immunoSEQ multiplex PCR. The sample lists tens of thousands of clones, approximately 86% occurring once. The specimen sequenced was peripheral blood. The receptors were gathered from a woman aged 55-69 years with acute or convalescent COVID-19. Each CDR3 is given without its conserved first and last residue. Some rows mark clone size as missing; the rest say once, few, many or name a class of expanded clone.

size: NA
J: TRBJ2-2
V: TRBV5-1
CDR3: ASSLKWTAGDTGELF

size: NA
J: TRBJ1-6
V: TRBV5-8
CDR3: ASRVVENSPLH

size: few
J: TRBJ2-7
V: TRBV27
CDR3: ASSVRKQGYRY

size: NA
J: TRBJ2-3
V: TRBV3-1/TRBV3-2
CDR3: ASSLGLHTDTQY

size: NA
J: TRBJ1-4
V: TRBV28
CDR3: ASSSGGTGSFEKLF

size: once
J: TRBJ2-5
V: TRBV24-1
CDR3: ATSDPPSFSGGYPQETQY

size: NA
J: TRBJ1-4
V: TRBV5-6
CDR3: ASSLRGPGEKLF

size: NA
J: TRBJ1-3
V: TRBV7-9
CDR3: ASSLSTGNTIY

size: NA
J: TRBJ2-3
V: TRBV25-1
CDR3: ASSEGDRAADTQY

size: NA
J: TRBJ2-4
V: TRBV2
CDR3: ASSDRRRDTKNIQY

size: NA
J: TRBJ1-4
V: TRBV3-1/TRBV3-2
CDR3: ASSQKSSGTGWEKLF

size: NA
J: TRBJ2-3
V: TRBV5-5
CDR3: ASSFSGGASTGDTQY

size: NA
J: TRBJ1-2
V: TRBV12-3/TRBV12-4
CDR3: ASSFSREDGYT

size: NA
J: TRBJ1-2
V: TRBV20-1
CDR3: SANDRGLSYT

size: few
J: TRBJ1-1
V: TRBV19
CDR3: ASSNRDRASTEAF

size: NA
J: TRBJ2-4
V: TRBV27
CDR3: ASSTGGLLAKNIQY

size: NA
J: TRBJ2-5
V: TRBV2
CDR3: ASNRVAGGKETQY

size: NA
J: TRBJ2-2
V: TRBV19
CDR3: ASKGRGGHGELF

size: NA
J: TRBJ2-3
V: TRBV19
CDR3: ASRLTSATSDTQY

size: NA
J: TRBJ1-2
V: TRBV29-1
CDR3: SVGGGNVYGYT

size: NA
J: TRBJ1-2
V: TRBV5-4
CDR3: ASSGGQNYGYT

size: NA
J: TRBJ1-2
V: TRBV6-5
CDR3: ASSYFHSGSGYT